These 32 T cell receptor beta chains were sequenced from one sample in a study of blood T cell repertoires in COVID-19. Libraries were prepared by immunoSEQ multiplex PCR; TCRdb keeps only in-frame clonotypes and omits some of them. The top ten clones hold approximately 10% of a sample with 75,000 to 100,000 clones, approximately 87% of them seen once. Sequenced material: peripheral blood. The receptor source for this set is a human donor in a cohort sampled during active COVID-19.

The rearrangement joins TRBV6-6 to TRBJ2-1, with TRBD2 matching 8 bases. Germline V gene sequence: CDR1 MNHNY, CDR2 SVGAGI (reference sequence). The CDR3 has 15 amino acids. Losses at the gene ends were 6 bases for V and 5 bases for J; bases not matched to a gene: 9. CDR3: CASSIGLASHNEQFF. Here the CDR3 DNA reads TGTGCCAGCAGCATCGGACTAGCCTCTCACAATGAGCAGTTCTTC.

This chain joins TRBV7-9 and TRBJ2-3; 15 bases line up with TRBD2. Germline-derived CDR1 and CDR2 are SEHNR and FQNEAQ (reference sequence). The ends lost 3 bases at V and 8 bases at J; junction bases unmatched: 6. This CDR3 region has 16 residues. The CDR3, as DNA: TGTGCCAGCAGCTTTGGGACTAGCGGGGGGAAAGGTACGCAGTATTTT. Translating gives CASSFGTSGGKGTQYF.

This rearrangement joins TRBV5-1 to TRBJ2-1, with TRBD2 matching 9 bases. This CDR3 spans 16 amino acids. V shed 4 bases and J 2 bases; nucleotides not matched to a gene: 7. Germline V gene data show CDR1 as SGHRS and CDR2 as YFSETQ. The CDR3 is CASSPHGGGAYNEQFF. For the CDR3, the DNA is TGCGCCAGCAGCCCCCACGGCGGGGGGGCCTACAATGAGCAGTTCTTC.

The CDR3 sequence: CASSLSASSGNTIYF. In nucleotides, the CDR3 is TGCGCCAGCAGCTTGTCAGCTAGCTCTGGAAACACCATATATTTT. The chain has TRBV5-1 and TRBJ1-3, with no clear D. V was cut by 1 base and J by 0 bases, with 8 bases left in between. This CDR3 region has 15 residues. Germline-derived CDR1 and CDR2 are SGHRS and YFSETQ.

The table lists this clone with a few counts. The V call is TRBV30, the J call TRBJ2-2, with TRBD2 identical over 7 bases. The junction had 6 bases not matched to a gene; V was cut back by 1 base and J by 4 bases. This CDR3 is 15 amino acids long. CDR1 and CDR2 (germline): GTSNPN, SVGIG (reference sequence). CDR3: CAWSAWTRGTGELFF. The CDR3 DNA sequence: TGTGCCTGGAGTGCATGGACTAGAGGCACCGGGGAGCTGTTTTTT.

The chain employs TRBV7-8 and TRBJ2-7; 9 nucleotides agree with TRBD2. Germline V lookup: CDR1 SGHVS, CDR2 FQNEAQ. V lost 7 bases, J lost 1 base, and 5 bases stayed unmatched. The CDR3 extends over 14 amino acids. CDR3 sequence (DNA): TGTGCCAGCACCAAGACTAGCGGTTCCTACGAGCAGTACTTC. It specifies CASTKTSGSYEQYF.

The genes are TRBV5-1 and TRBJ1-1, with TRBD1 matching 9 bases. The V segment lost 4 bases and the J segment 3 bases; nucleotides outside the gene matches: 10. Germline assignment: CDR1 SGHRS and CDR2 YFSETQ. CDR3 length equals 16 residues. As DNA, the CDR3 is TGCGCCAGCAGCCTACCTCCCCGGGACAGGGACACTGAAGCTTTCTTT. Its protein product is CASSLPPRDRDTEAFF. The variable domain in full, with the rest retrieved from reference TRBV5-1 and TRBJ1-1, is KAGVTQTPRYLIKTRGQQVTLSCSPISGHRSVSWYQQTPGQGLQFLFEYFSETQRNKGNFPGRFSGRQFSNSRSEMNVSTLELGDSALYLCASSLPPRDRDTEAFFGQGTRLTVV.

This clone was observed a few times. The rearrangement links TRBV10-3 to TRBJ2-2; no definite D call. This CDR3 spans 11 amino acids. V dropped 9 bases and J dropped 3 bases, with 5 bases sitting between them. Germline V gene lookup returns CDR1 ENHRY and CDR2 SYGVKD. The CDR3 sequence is CAIRDTGELFF. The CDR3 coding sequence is TGTGCCATTCGGGACACCGGGGAGCTGTTTTTT.

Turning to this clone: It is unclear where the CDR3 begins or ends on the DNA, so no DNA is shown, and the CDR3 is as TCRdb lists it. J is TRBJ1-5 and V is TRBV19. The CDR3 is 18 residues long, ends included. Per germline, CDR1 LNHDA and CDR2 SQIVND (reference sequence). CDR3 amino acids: CASSILRFGDYSNQPQHF.

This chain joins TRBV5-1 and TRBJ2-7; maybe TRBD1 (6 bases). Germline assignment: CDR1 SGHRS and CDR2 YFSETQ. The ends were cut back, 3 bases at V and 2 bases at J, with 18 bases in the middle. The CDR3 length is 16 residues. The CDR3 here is CASSYLNRESTYEQYF. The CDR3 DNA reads TGCGCCAGCAGCTACTTGAACAGGGAATCGACCTACGAGCAGTACTTC.

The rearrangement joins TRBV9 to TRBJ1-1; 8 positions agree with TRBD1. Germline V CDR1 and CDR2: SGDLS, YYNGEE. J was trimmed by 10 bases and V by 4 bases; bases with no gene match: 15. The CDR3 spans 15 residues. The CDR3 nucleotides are TGTGCCAGCAGCCCCGCCACCCGGACAGGGAAGGCAGCTTTCTTT. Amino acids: CASSPATRTGKAAFF.

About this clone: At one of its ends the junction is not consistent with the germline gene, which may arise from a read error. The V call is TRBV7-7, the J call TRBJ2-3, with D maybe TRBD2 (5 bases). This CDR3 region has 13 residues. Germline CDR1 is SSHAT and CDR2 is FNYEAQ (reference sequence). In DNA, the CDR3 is TGTGCTAGCAGCTTAGCGTTAGCGGATACGCAGTATTTT. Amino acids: CASSLALADTQYF.

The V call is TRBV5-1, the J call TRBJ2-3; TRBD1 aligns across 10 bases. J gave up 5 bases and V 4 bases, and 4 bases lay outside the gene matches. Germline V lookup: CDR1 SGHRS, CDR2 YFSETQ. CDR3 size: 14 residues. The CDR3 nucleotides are TGCGCCAGCAGCACTAGGACAGGGGGAGATACGCAGTATTTT. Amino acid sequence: CASSTRTGGDTQYF.

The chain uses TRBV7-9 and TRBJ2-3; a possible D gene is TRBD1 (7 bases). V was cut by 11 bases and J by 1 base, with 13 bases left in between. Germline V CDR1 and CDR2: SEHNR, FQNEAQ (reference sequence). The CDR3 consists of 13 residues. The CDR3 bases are TGTGCCCTGGAGGGGGCCGGCACAGATACGCAGTATTTT. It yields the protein CALEGAGTDTQYF.

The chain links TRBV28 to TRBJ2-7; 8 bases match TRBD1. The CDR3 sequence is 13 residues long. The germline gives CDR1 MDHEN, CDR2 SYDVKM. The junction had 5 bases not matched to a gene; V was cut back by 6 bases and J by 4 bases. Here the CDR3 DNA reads TGTGCCAGCAGAGGACAGGGCGGGTACGAGCAGTACTTC. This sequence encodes CASRGQGGYEQYF.

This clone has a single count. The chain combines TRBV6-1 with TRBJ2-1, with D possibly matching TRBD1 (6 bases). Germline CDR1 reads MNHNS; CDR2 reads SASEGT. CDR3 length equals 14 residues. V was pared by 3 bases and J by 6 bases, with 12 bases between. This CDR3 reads CASSDYRGFNEQFF. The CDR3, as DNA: TGTGCCAGCAGTGATTATAGGGGGTTCAATGAGCAGTTCTTC.

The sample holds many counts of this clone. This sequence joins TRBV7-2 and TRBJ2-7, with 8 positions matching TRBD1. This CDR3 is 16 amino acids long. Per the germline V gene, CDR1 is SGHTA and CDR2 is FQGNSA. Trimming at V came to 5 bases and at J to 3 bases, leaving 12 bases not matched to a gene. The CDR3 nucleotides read TGTGCCAGCAGCAGAGCCGGGACAGGTCAGGGCTACGAGCAGTACTTC. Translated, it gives CASSRAGTGQGYEQYF.

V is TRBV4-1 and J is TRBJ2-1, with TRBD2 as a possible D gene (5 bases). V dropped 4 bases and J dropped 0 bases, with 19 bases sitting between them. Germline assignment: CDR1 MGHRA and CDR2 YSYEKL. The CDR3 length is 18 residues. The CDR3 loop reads CASSPLWTSLSSYNEQFF. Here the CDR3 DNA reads TGCGCCAGCAGCCCCCTCTGGACTTCCCTAAGCTCCTACAATGAGCAGTTCTTC.

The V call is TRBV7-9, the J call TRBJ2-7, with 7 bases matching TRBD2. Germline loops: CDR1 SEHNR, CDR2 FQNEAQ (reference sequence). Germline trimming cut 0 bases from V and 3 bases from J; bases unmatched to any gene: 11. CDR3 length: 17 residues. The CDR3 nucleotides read TGTGCCAGCAGCTTAGCGCCCCCGGGGGACTACCTCTACGAGCAGTACTTC. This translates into CASSLAPPGDYLYEQYF. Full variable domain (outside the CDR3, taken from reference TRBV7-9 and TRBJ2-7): DTGVSQNPRHKITKRGQNVTFRCDPISEHNRLYWYRQTLGQGPEFLTYFQNEAQLEKSRLLSDRFSAERPKGSFSTLEIQRTEQGDSAMYLCASSLAPPGDYLYEQYFGPGTRLTVT.

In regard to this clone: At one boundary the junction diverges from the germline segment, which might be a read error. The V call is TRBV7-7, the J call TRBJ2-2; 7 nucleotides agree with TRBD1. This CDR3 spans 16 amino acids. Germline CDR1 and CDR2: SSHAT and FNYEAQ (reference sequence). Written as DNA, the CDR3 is TGTGCTAGCAGCGCGTTGACAGGGCGGGACACCGGGGAGCTGTTTTTT. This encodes CASSALTGRDTGELFF.

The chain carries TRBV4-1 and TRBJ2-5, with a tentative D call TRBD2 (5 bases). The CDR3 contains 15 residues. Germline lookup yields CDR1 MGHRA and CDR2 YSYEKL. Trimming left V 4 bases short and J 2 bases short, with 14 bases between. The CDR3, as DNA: TGCGCCAGCAGCCTGTCACTTAGCGAGCAAGAGACCCAGTACTTC. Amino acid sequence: CASSLSLSEQETQYF.

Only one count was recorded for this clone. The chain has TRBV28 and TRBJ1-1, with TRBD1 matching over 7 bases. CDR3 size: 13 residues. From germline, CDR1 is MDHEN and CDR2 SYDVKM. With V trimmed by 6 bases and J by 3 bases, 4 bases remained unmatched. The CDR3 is CASRTGAYTEAFF. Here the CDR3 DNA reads TGTGCCAGCAGAACAGGGGCTTACACTGAAGCTTTCTTT.

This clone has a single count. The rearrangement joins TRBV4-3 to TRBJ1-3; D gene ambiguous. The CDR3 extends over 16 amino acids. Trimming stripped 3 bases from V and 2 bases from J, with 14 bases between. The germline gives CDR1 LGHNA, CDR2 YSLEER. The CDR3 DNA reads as TGCGCCAGCAGCCAGAATTGGGCAGTCCCTGGAAACACCATATATTTT. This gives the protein CASSQNWAVPGNTIYF.

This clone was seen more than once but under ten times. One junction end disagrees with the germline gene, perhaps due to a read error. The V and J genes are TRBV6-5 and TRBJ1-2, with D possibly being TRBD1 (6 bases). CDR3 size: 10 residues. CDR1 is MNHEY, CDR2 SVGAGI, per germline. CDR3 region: CASSTPGVGF. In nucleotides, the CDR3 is TGTGCCAGCAGTACTCCAGGGGTTGGCTTC.

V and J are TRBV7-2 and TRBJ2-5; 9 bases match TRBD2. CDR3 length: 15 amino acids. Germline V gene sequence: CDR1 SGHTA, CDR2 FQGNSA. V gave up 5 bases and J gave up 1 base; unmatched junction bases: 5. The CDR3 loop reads CASSPPGLAQETQYF. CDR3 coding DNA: TGTGCCAGCAGCCCGCCGGGACTAGCCCAAGAGACCCAGTACTTC.

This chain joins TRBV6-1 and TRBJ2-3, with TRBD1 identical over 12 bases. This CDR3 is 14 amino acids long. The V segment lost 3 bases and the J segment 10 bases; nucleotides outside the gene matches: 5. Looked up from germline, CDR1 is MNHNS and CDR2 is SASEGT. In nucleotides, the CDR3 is TGTGCCAGCAGTGAGGGACAGGGGGCAATGGCGCAGTATTTT. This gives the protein CASSEGQGAMAQYF.

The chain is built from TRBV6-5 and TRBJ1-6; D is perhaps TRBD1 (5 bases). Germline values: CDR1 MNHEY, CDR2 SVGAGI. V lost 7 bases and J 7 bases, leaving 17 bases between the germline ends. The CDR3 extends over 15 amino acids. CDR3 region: CASTNTRVTNSPLHF. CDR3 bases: TGTGCCAGCACCAATACCAGGGTTACGAATTCACCCCTCCACTTT.

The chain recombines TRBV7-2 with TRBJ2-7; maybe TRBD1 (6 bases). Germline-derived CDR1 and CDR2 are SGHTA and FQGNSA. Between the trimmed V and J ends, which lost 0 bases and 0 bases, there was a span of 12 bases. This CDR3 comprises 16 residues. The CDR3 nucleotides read TGTGCCAGCAGCTTAGCGCGGACAGCCCACTCCTACGAGCAGTACTTC. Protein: CASSLARTAHSYEQYF.

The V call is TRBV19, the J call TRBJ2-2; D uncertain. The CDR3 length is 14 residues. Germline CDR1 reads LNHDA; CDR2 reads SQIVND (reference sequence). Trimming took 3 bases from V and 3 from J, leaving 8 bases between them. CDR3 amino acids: CASSISRDTGELFF. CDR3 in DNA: TGTGCCAGTAGTATCAGTCGGGACACCGGGGAGCTGTTTTTT.

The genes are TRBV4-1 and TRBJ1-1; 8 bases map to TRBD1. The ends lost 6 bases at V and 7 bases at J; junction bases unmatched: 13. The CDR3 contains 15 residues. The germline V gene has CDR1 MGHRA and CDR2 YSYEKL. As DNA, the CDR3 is TGCGCCAGCAGTCCAGGACAGGGAGGTAGGGTTGAAGCTTTCTTT. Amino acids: CASSPGQGGRVEAFF.

Here the CDR3 DNA reads TGTGCCAGCAGCGGAGACAGGGGGTACGGAAAACTGTTTTTT. This gives the protein CASSGDRGYGKLFF. The V call is TRBV6-5, the J call TRBJ1-4; TRBD1 aligns across 9 bases. Trimming removed 6 bases from V and 10 bases from J; junction bases left unmatched: 9. The CDR3 loop spans 14 amino acids. Germline CDR1 reads MNHEY; CDR2 reads SVGAGI.

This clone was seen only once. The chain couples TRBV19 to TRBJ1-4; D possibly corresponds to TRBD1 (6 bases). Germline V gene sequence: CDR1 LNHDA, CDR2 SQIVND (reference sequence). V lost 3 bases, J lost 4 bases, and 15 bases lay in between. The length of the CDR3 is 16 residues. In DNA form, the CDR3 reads TGTGCCAGTAGTATCCGGGGGGCTCGAGATAATGAAAAACTGTTTTTT. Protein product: CASSIRGARDNEKLFF.